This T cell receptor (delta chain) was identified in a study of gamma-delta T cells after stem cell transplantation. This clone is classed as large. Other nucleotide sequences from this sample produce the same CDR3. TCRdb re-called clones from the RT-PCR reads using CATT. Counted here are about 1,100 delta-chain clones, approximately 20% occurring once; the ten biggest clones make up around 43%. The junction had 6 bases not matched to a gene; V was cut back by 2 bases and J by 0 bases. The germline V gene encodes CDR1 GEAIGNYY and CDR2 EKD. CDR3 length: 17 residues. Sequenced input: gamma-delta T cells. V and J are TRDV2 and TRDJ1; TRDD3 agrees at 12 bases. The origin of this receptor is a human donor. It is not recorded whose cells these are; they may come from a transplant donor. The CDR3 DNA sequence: TGTGCCTGTGACAAACTGGGGGATACCCGGTACACCGATAAACTCATCTTT. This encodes CACDKLGDTRYTDKLIF.